This T cell receptor beta chain was documented in a study of response to subunit inactivated influenza vaccine. There are 13 residues in the CDR3. CDR1 is SQVTM and CDR2 is ANQGSEA in the germline V gene. J lost 4 bases, V lost 6 bases, and 7 bases had no gene match. Study results and limitations: The authors proposed limited new T cell recruitment per seasonal influenza vaccination.

MiXCR was run by TCRdb on the RT-PCR reads, yielding one entry per CDR3 protein. Among 650,000 to 800,000 distinct CDR3 sequences listed, 14% were seen once. Turning to this clonotype: Its specificity is not known.

The rearrangement joins TRBV29-1 to TRBJ2-5; 8 bases match TRBD1. The TCR was taken from a man aged 45-65 years who received an inactivated influenza vaccine. The specimen comprised PBMCs from blood, sampled around 14 days before vaccination. The CDR3 region is CSVYRGSGETQYF. The CDR3 bases are TGCAGCGTGTACAGGGGGTCGGGAGAGACCCAGTACTTC.